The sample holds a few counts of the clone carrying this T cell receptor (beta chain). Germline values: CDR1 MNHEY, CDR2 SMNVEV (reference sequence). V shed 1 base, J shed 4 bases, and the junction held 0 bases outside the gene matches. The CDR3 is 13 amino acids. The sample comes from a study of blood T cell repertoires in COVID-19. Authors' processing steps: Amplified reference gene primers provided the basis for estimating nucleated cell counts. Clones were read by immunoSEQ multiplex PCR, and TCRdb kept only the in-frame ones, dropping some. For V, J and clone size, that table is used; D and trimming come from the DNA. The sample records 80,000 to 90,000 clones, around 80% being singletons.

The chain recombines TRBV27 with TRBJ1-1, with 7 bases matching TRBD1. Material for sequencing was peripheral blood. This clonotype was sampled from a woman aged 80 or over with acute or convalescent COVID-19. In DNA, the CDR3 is TGTGCCAGCAGTTTATACAGGGGCACTGAAGCTTTCTTT. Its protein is CASSLYRGTEAFF.